Listed below are T cell receptor beta chains from one sample, sequenced in a study of blood T cell repertoires in COVID-19. Profiling relied on immunoSEQ multiplex PCR, and the TCRdb table lists in-frame clones only, not all of them. Of tens of thousands of clones listed, less than 85% are singletons. The sequencing input was peripheral blood. The receptors derive from a man aged 45 to 65 with acute or convalescent COVID-19. Both conserved end residues are part of each CDR3. The D gene is left open where the match is weak. Clone size is given for some rows only: seen once, a few or many times, or a class if the clone is expanded.

j_call clone_size d_call v_call cdr3_aa cdr3_nt
TRBJ2-1 - TRBD2 TRBV27 CASSLERGAWNEQFF TGTGCCAGCAGTTTGGAGCGGGGGGCCTGGAATGAGCAGTTCTTC
TRBJ2-3 - TRBD2 TRBV6-4 CASSDSSGGSTDTQYF TGTGCCAGCAGTGACTCGAGCGGGGGGAGCACAGATACGCAGTATTTT
TRBJ2-7 - - TRBV5-1 CASSFQGNYEQYF TGCGCCAGCAGCTTTCAGGGGAACTACGAGCAGTACTTC
TRBJ2-1 - TRBD2 TRBV9 CASSVTGTSKDEQFF TGTGCCAGCAGCGTAACCGGGACTAGCAAAGATGAGCAGTTCTTC
TRBJ2-3 - TRBD2 TRBV11-2 CASSLDSRGGADTQYF TGTGCCAGCAGCTTAGATTCGCGGGGGGGAGCAGATACGCAGTATTTT
TRBJ2-3 - TRBD1 TRBV5-5 CASSPWTGDTDTQYF TGTGCCAGCAGCCCCTGGACAGGGGACACAGATACGCAGTATTTT
TRBJ2-7 few TRBD1 TRBV4-1 CASSLKTAVGQGPYEQYF TGCGCCAGCAGCCTCAAAACCGCCGTGGGACAGGGTCCCTACGAGCAGTACTTC
TRBJ2-7 - - TRBV23-1 CASSLGRLNGRVSYEQYF TGCGCCAGCAGTCTCGGCAGGTTGAACGGGAGAGTCTCCTACGAGCAGTACTTC
TRBJ2-6 - TRBD1 TRBV30 CAWSVLGQGFINFSGANVLTF TGTGCCTGGAGTGTACTGGGACAGGGGTTTATTAATTTCTCTGGGGCCAACGTCCTGACTTTC
TRBJ1-1 - - TRBV30 CAWSPGTRETFF TGTGCCTGGAGTCCGGGGACTCGTGAAACTTTCTTT
TRBJ2-2 - - TRBV21-1 CARTAGNTGELFF TGTGCCAGAACGGCGGGAAACACCGGGGAGCTGTTTTTT
TRBJ1-1 few TRBD1 TRBV5-4 CASSLEGAMNTEAFF TGTGCCAGCAGCTTAGAGGGGGCAATGAACACTGAAGCTTTCTTT
TRBJ2-1 - - TRBV6-5 CASSRTSSGYEQFF TGTGCCAGCAGCAGAACTAGCTCGGGTTACGAGCAGTTCTTC
TRBJ2-6 - - TRBV7-3 CASSLTRVFSGANVLTF TGTGCCAGCAGCTTAACCAGGGTTTTCTCTGGGGCCAACGTCCTGACTTTC
TRBJ1-2 - TRBD1 TRBV6-2/TRBV6-3 CASSYTASGTDYGYTF TGTGCCAGCAGTTACACCGCCTCCGGGACAGATTATGGCTACACCTTC
TRBJ1-5 - TRBD1 TRBV28 CASSLGTGRVQPQHF TGTGCCAGCAGTTTGGGGACAGGGAGGGTTCAGCCCCAGCATTTT
TRBJ2-1 - TRBD2 TRBV5-1 CASSLREGVSNEQFF TGCGCCAGCAGCCTGAGGGAGGGAGTTAGCAATGAGCAGTTCTTC
TRBJ2-5 - - TRBV10-3 CAISGTERETQYF TGTGCCATCAGTGGGACAGAAAGAGAGACCCAGTACTTC
TRBJ2-3 - TRBD1 TRBV5-1 CASSPGFDRGGDTQYF TGCGCCAGCAGCCCGGGATTCGACAGGGGTGGGGATACGCAGTATTTT
TRBJ1-2 - - TRBV3-1/TRBV3-2 CASSQAPHSSGYGYTF TGTGCCAGCAGCCAAGCACCCCATTCCTCCGGGTATGGCTACACCTTC
TRBJ1-6 few TRBD1 TRBV5-1 CASSLAGTGYSPLHF TGCGCCAGCAGCTTGGCCGGGACAGGATATTCACCCCTCCACTTT
TRBJ2-7 - TRBD2 TRBV11-2 CASSLTRRGGGEQYF TGTGCCAGCAGCCTCACGAGGCGGGGGGGTGGCGAGCAGTACTTC
TRBJ2-4 - TRBD1 TRBV6-5 CASSRTGLRENIQYF TGTGCCAGCAGTCGGACAGGGCTGAGGGAGAACATTCAGTACTTC
TRBJ1-2 - TRBD1 TRBV2 CASSFDRGFSNYGYTF TGTGCCAGCAGTTTTGACAGGGGGTTTTCTAACTATGGCTACACCTTC
TRBJ1-3 few - TRBV5-1 CASSLEGGAASGNTIYF TGCGCCAGCAGCTTGGAAGGGGGGGCGGCCTCTGGAAACACCATATATTTT
TRBJ2-1 - - TRBV6-5 CASSYPYNEQFF TGTGCCAGCAGTTACCCGTACAATGAGCAGTTCTTC
TRBJ1-5 - - TRBV6-5 CASSYSSRGNQPQHF TGTGCCAGCAGTTACTCGTCCAGGGGCAATCAGCCCCAGCATTTT
TRBJ1-2 - - TRBV10-3 CAISDGQFYGYTF TGTGCCATCAGTGATGGACAATTCTATGGCTACACCTTC
TRBJ1-2 - TRBD1 TRBV6-4 CASSESRGRGGYTF TGTGCCAGCAGTGAAAGCAGGGGGCGAGGTGGCTACACCTTC
TRBJ2-3 - TRBD2 TRBV20-1 CSAAGTSVYF TGCAGTGCAGCCGGGACTAGCGTCTATTTT
TRBJ2-1 - - TRBV7-5 CVRSQRTSPSNEQFF TGTGTCAGAAGCCAACGGACTAGCCCGTCGAATGAGCAGTTCTTC
TRBJ1-2 - TRBD1 TRBV5-4 CASSAGQSYGYTF TGTGCCAGCAGCGCGGGACAGAGCTATGGCTACACCTTC
TRBJ1-6 - - TRBV7-2 CASSLAAGMGSPLHF TGTGCCAGCAGCTTAGCGGCAGGGATGGGTTCACCCCTCCACTTT
TRBJ2-6 - TRBD2 TRBV7-6 CASSAGRARSGANVLTF TGTGCCAGCAGCGCGGGGAGGGCCCGCTCTGGGGCCAACGTCCTGACTTTC
TRBJ1-2 - TRBD1 TRBV6-6 CASSPDRSYGYTF TGTGCCAGCAGCCCGGACAGGAGCTATGGCTACACCTTC
TRBJ2-1 - - TRBV6-1 CASSDQEYNEQFF TGTGCCAGCAGTGACCAGGAATACAATGAGCAGTTCTTC
TRBJ1-1 - TRBD1 TRBV7-9 CASSLGHRQGASEAFF TGTGCCAGCAGCTTGGGTCATAGACAGGGGGCAAGTGAAGCTTTCTTT
TRBJ2-2 - TRBD1 TRBV6-5 CASSYRGPGELFF TGTGCCAGCAGTTACAGGGGGCCCGGGGAGCTGTTTTTT
TRBJ2-7 - TRBD1 TRBV5-1 CASSGGQGFDEQYF TGCGCCAGCAGCGGGGGACAGGGATTTGACGAGCAGTACTTC
TRBJ2-2 - - TRBV5-1 CASSPLPRVANTGELFF TGCGCCAGCAGCCCTCTGCCCCGGGTGGCGAACACCGGGGAGCTGTTTTTT
TRBJ1-2 - - TRBV5-4 CASRPNDINYGYTF TGTGCCAGCCGCCCGAATGACATAAACTATGGCTACACCTTC
TRBJ2-1 - TRBD2 TRBV4-2 CASSRLTSGSSYNEQFF TGTGCCAGCAGCCGCCTTACTAGCGGGAGCTCCTACAATGAGCAGTTCTTC
TRBJ2-1 - - TRBV5-4 CASSNIGGGGEQFF TGTGCCAGCAGCAATATCGGGGGCGGGGGTGAGCAGTTCTTC
TRBJ1-5 - TRBD1 TRBV27 CASSFSGTGSNQPQHF TGTGCCAGCAGTTTCTCCGGGACAGGGAGCAATCAGCCCCAGCATTTT
TRBJ2-7 - - TRBV7-9 CASSLVGGKFNEQYF TGTGCCAGCAGCTTAGTTGGAGGGAAGTTTAACGAGCAGTACTTC
TRBJ2-3 once TRBD1 TRBV2 CARELGQGHTDTQYF TGTGCCAGGGAATTAGGACAGGGCCACACAGATACGCAGTATTTT
TRBJ2-7 few TRBD1 TRBV4-1 CASSQGQGAGEQYF TGCGCCAGCAGCCAAGGCCAGGGGGCGGGCGAGCAGTACTTC
TRBJ1-3 - - TRBV10-3 CAISDPQGSSGNTIYF TGTGCCATCAGTGATCCCCAGGGGAGCTCTGGAAACACCATATATTTT
TRBJ2-7 - - TRBV29-1 CSVRSGTLSYEQYF TGCAGCGTACGATCCGGGACACTCTCCTACGAGCAGTACTTC
TRBJ2-1 - TRBD2 TRBV3-1/TRBV3-2 CASSQLAGGAYNEQFF TGTGCCAGCAGCCAACTAGCGGGAGGAGCCTACAATGAGCAGTTCTTC
TRBJ2-1 few TRBD2 TRBV5-8 CASSGVAGGQEFF TGTGCCAGCAGCGGAGTAGCGGGGGGGCAAGAGTTCTTC
TRBJ2-7 - - TRBV2 CASNGEGAVYEQYF TGTGCCAGCAACGGTGAGGGTGCCGTCTACGAGCAGTACTTC
TRBJ2-2 - TRBD1 TRBV2 CASRDRGFSIAGELFF TGTGCCAGCAGGGACAGGGGTTTTTCCATCGCCGGGGAGCTGTTTTTT
TRBJ1-2 - - TRBV19 CASSATGLSPSGGYTF TGTGCCAGTAGCGCGACGGGACTTTCGCCCTCGGGTGGCTACACCTTC
TRBJ1-6 - - TRBV2 CASSADSPLHF TGTGCCAGCAGTGCGGATTCACCCCTCCACTTT